This T cell receptor (beta chain) emerged from a study of cytomegalovirus exposure and HLA in healthy donors. Notes on the study in general: It was reported that the classifier diagnosed cytomegalovirus status with high specificity and sensitivity in both the original and validation cohorts. Altogether, some 170 TCR beta chains were recorded as cytomegalovirus-associated.

A word on this clone: The antigen is unknown.

It was the approximately 120-subject validation cohort, separate from the approximately 700-subject first cohort, to which the donors belonged. Some clones are missing from TCRdb's copy, which holds only in-frame ones; the method was immunoSEQ multiplex PCR. This table holds some 140,000 clones, more than 80% found once. V lost 2 bases, J lost 0 bases, and 8 bases lay in between. The CDR3 runs to 15 residues. The germline V gene has CDR1 MNHEY and CDR2 SVGAGI. The rearrangement links TRBV6-5 to TRBJ1-3; no firm D call. The sequencing sample was made of PBMCs. The sequence was obtained from a woman in her thirties in good health and CMV-seropositive. CDR3 in amino acids: CASSYAGLSGNTIYF. The CDR3 nucleotides read TGTGCCAGCAGTTACGCAGGCCTCTCTGGAAACACCATATATTTT.